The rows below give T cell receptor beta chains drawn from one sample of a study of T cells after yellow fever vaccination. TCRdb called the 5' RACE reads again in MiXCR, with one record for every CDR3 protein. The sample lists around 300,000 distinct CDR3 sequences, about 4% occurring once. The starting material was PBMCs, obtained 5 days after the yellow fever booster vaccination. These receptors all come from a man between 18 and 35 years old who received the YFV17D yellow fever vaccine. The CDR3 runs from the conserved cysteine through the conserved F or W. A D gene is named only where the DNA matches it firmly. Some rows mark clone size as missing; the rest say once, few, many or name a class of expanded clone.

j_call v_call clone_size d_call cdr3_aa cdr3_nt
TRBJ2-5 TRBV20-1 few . CSARDRGTQYF TGCAGTGCTAGAGATCGTGGGACCCAGTACTTC
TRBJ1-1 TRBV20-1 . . CSARIGLINTEAFF TGCAGTGCTCGAATAGGACTAATCAACACTGAAGCTTTCTTT
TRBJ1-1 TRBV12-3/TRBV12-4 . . CASSLKRTEAFF TGTGCCAGCAGTTTGAAGAGGACTGAAGCTTTCTTT
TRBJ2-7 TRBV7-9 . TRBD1 CASSLGGQGDYEQYF TGTGCCAGCAGCTTAGGAGGACAGGGAGACTACGAGCAGTACTTC
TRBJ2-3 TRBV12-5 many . CASGLVGGDTQYF TGTGCTAGTGGTTTGGTAGGAGGAGATACGCAGTATTTT
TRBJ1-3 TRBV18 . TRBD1 CASSLAGTGATIYF TGTGCCAGCTCACTTGCCGGGACAGGGGCCACCATATATTTT
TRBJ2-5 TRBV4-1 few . CARTPPVQETQYF TGCGCCAGGACGCCTCCAGTTCAAGAGACCCAGTACTTC
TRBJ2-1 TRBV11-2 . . CASSLIVGEQFF TGTGCCAGCAGCCTCATAGTTGGTGAGCAGTTCTTC
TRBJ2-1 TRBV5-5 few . CASSSVGDFEQFF TGTGCCAGCAGCTCAGTGGGGGACTTTGAGCAGTTCTTC
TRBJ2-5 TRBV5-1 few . CASSSEPLRRETQYF TGCGCCAGCAGCTCGGAACCACTCCGGAGGGAGACCCAGTACTTC
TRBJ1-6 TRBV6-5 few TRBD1 CASSLGQGYNSPLHF TGTGCCAGCAGTCTAGGACAGGGGTACAATTCACCCCTCCACTTT
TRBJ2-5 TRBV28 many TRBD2 CATRGGAAQETQYF TGTGCCACCCGGGGAGGGGCCGCTCAAGAGACCCAGTACTTC
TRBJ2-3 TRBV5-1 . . CASSLRVTGDTQYF TGCGCCAGCAGCTTGAGGGTTACAGGGGATACGCAGTATTTT
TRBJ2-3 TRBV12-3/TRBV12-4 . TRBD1 CASRWTGGVDTQYF TGTGCCAGCAGGTGGACAGGGGGCGTAGATACGCAGTATTTT
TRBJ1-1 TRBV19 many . CASSLGWTEAFF TGTGCCAGTAGCTTGGGCTGGACTGAAGCTTTCTTT
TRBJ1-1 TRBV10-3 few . CAISESYEAFF TGTGCCATCAGTGAGTCGTATGAAGCTTTCTTT
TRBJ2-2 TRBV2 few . CASSALRTANTGELFF TGTGCCAGCAGTGCCCTCAGGACTGCGAACACCGGGGAGCTGTTTTTT
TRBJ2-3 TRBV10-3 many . CAISLMGTQYF TGTGCCATCAGCCTAATGGGTACGCAGTATTTT
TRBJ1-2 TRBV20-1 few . CSARVGWTNYGYTF TGCAGTGCTAGAGTGGGGTGGACTAACTATGGCTACACCTTC
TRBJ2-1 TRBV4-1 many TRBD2 CASSQPSSGAYNEQFF TGCGCCAGCAGCCAACCCAGTAGCGGGGCATACAATGAGCAGTTCTTC
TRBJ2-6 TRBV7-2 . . CASSLQGGVSGANVLTF TGTGCCAGCAGCTTACAGGGTGGAGTCTCTGGGGCCAACGTCCTGACTTTC
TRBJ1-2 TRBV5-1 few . CASSLGPQGNYGYTF TGCGCCAGCAGCTTGGGACCTCAGGGGAACTATGGCTACACCTTC
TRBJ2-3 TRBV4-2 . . CASSQDLGAGTDTQYF TGCGCCAGCAGCCAAGATCTGGGGGCAGGCACAGATACGCAGTATTTT
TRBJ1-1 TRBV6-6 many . CASSYSTVNTEAFF TGTGCCAGCAGTTACTCGACGGTGAACACTGAAGCTTTCTTT
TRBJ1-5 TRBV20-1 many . CSAAQGINQPQHF TGCAGTGCTGCTCAGGGGATAAATCAGCCCCAGCATTTT
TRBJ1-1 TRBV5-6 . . CASSLFGTEAFF TGTGCCAGCAGCTTGTTTGGCACTGAAGCTTTCTTT
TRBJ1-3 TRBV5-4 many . CASSLAPGNTIYF TGTGCCAGCAGCTTGGCCCCTGGAAACACCATATATTTT
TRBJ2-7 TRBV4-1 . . CASSQVEDRAYEQYF TGCGCCAGCAGCCAAGTGGAGGACCGCGCCTACGAGCAGTACTTC
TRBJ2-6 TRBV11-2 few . CASRRGPGTLSGANVLTF TGTGCCAGCAGGAGAGGTCCAGGGACACTTTCTGGGGCCAACGTCCTGACTTTC
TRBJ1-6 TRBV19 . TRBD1 CASSDRGLSPLHF TGTGCCAGCTCGGACAGGGGACTTTCACCCCTCCACTTT
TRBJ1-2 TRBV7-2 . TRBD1 CASSFRDRGGYTF TGTGCCAGCAGCTTCCGGGACAGGGGTGGCTACACCTTC
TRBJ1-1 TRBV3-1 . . CASSHEGDSRDTEAFF TGTGCCAGCAGCCATGAGGGGGATTCTAGGGACACTGAAGCTTTCTTT
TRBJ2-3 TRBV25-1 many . CASMGPTGRTDTQYF TGTGCCAGCATGGGCCCGACAGGTCGCACAGATACGCAGTATTTT
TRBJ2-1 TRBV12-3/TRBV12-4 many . CASSPSLAVAYNEQFF TGTGCCAGCAGTCCCTCCCTAGCTGTCGCCTACAATGAGCAGTTCTTC
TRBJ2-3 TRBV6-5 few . CASSYVGVGTDTQYF TGTGCCAGCAGTTACGTCGGGGTGGGCACAGATACGCAGTATTTT
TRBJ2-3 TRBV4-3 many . CASSQDLWGDTQYF TGCGCCAGCAGCCAAGATCTTTGGGGTGATACGCAGTATTTT
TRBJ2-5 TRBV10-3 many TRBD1 CAISESHGQGQETQYF TGTGCCATCAGTGAGTCGCACGGACAGGGCCAAGAGACCCAGTACTTC
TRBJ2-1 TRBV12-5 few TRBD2 CASVLGPGGGNEQFF TGTGCTAGTGTTTTAGGCCCGGGAGGGGGGAATGAGCAGTTCTTC
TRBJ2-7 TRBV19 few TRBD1 CASGTGGGLEQYF TGTGCCAGCGGGACAGGAGGAGGCCTCGAGCAGTACTTC
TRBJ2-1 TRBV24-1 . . CATRGPSSYNEQFF TGTGCCACCAGGGGACCGAGCTCCTACAATGAGCAGTTCTTC
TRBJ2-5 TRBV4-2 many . CASSQLDTQETQYF TGTGCCAGCAGCCAACTCGATACCCAAGAGACCCAGTACTTC
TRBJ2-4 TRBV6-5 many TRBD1 CASSLQGAAKNIQYF TGTGCCAGCAGTCTTCAGGGGGCGGCCAAAAACATTCAGTACTTC
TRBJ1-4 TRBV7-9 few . CASSHRGRGSEKLFF TGTGCCAGCAGCCACCGGGGCCGTGGGAGTGAAAAACTGTTTTTT
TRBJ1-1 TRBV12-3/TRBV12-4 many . CASSPQPRTGAFF TGTGCCAGCAGTCCCCAACCCAGAACGGGGGCTTTCTTT
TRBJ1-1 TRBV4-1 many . CASSMVQGNTEAFF TGCGCCAGCAGCATGGTACAGGGGAACACTGAAGCTTTCTTT
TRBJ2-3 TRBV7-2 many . CASSLESYTQYF TGTGCCAGCAGCCTAGAAAGTTATACGCAGTATTTT
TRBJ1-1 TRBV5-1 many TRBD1 CASSSFLQGAEAFF TGCGCCAGCAGCTCTTTCTTACAGGGGGCTGAAGCTTTCTTT
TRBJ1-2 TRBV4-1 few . CASSQDRVLGYTF TGCGCCAGCAGCCAAGATCGGGTACTAGGCTACACCTTC
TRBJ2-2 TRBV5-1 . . CASSPGTVSLRELFF TGCGCCAGCAGCCCTGGGACCGTCTCCCTACGGGAGCTGTTTTTT